This T cell receptor (beta chain) was identified during a study of early T cells in non-severe SARS-CoV-2 infection. The overall study: Unsorted whole blood bulk RNA was sequenced, with unpaired chains. Study findings and constraints: Missing private and CD4 specificities, VDJdb matching favored anti-spike CD8 responses.

V was pared by 6 bases and J by 7 bases, with 18 bases between. Germline-derived CDR1 and CDR2 are MNHEY and SMNVEV (reference sequence). CDR3 length equals 14 residues. This clonotype has only a few counts. Antigen: not known. In the library, individual cDNA molecules carried attached unique molecular identifiers. TCRdb processed the 5' RACE reads anew with MiXCR; each CDR3 protein has one entry. This sample has around 76,000 distinct CDR3 sequences, with 12% found just once. This TCR derives from an adult who was a healthcare worker with PCR-confirmed SARS-CoV-2 infection or an uninfected control (not recorded which). Specimen: whole blood. The V call is TRBV27, the J call TRBJ2-5; D possibly corresponds to TRBD2 (5 bases). CDR3 nucleotides: TGTGCCAGCAGACTGGACTTCGAGATTGGGACCCAGTACTTC. Amino acid sequence: CASRLDFEIGTQYF.